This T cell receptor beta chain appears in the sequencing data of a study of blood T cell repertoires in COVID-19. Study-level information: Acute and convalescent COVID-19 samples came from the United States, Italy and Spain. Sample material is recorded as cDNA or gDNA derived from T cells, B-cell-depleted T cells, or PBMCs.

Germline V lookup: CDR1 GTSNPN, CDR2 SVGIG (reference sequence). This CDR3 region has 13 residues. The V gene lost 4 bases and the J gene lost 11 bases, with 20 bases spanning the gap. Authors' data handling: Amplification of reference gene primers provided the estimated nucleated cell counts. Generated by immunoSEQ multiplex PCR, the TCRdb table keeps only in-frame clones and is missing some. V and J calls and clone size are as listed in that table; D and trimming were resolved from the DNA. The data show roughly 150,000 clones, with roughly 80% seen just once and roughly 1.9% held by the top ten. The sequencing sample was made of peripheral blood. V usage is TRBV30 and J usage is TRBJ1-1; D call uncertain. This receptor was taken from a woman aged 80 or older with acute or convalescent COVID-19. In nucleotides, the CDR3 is TGTGCCTGGACCCCTGACACCTGGATAGAGGCTTTCTTT. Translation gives CAWTPDTWIEAFF.